Following are 32 T cell receptor beta chains from one sample sequenced in a study of radiation and T cells in renal cell carcinoma. Stated time point: baseline pretreatment blood. Regarding treatment: 15 Gy SBRT to primary tumor, nephrectomy 4 weeks later. Clones were read by immunoSEQ multiplex PCR, and TCRdb kept only the in-frame ones, dropping some. The table lists some 100,000 clones, 82% of them singletons. The sample here was blood, taken from a patient whose treatment included radiotherapy and nephrectomy. All receptors come from a man aged 55 to 69 with renal cell carcinoma.

The CDR3 loop reads CASSEFWTGGSLGGELFF. Written as DNA, the CDR3 is TGTGCCAGCAGTGAATTTTGGACAGGGGGATCTTTGGGCGGGGAGCTGTTTTTT. V gene TRBV6-1 combines with J gene TRBJ2-2, with 10 bases that match TRBD1. Germline V CDR1 and CDR2: MNHNS, SASEGT. Trimming removed 2 bases from V and 7 bases from J; junction bases left unmatched: 13. CDR3 length: 18 amino acids.

The chain couples TRBV28 to TRBJ2-7; possible D gene TRBD1, 5 bases. V was shortened by 3 bases and J by 5 bases, with 14 bases between the two germline ends. Germline loops: CDR1 MDHEN, CDR2 SYDVKM. CDR3 length: 14 amino acids. CDR3 in amino acids: CASSLPGSFDEQYF. CDR3 in DNA: TGTGCCAGCAGTTTGCCAGGGTCTTTCGACGAGCAGTACTTC.

The CDR3 loop is CASRGPSGSSYNEQFF. The CDR3 DNA follows: TGTGCCAGCAGAGGTCCAAGCGGGAGCTCCTACAATGAGCAGTTCTTC. This chain joins TRBV27 and TRBJ2-1; 8 bases map to TRBD2. J was trimmed by 0 bases and V by 6 bases; bases with no gene match: 7. Germline-derived CDR1 and CDR2 are MNHEY and SMNVEV (reference sequence). This CDR3 is built from 16 residues.

The V gene is TRBV6-6, the J gene TRBJ2-1; D gene uncertain. CDR3 length equals 12 residues. Trimming left V 0 bases short and J 13 bases short, with 10 bases between. CDR1 MNHNY and CDR2 SVGAGI come from the germline V gene (reference sequence). CDR3 sequence (DNA): TGTGCCAGCAGTTACTCCCAGTTTGAACAGTTCTTC. Residues: CASSYSQFEQFF.

The J gene is TRBJ2-7, the V gene TRBV5-1; D is possibly TRBD2 (5 bases). V lost 0 bases and J lost 3, with 13 bases in between. Germline V gene data show CDR1 as SGHRS and CDR2 as YFSETQ. The length of the CDR3 is 15 residues. CDR3 DNA sequence: TGCGCCAGCAGCTTGGTACTAGGCGCAGGCTACGAGCAGTACTTC. Amino acids: CASSLVLGAGYEQYF.

The chain uses TRBV29-1 and TRBJ2-1; 7 positions agree with TRBD1. CDR3 length: 14 amino acids. Germline CDR1 SQVTM, CDR2 ANQGSEA. V dropped 2 bases and J dropped 6; count of bases not matched to a gene: 7. The CDR3 DNA reads as TGCAGCGTTGAACACAGGGGTAGGATCAATGAGCAGTTCTTC. Protein sequence: CSVEHRGRINEQFF.

The rearrangement links TRBV19 to TRBJ1-1, with 7 bases lining up with TRBD1. J gave up 6 bases and V 5 bases, and 6 bases lay outside the gene matches. The CDR3 has 13 residues. Germline-derived CDR1 and CDR2 are LNHDA and SQIVND (reference sequence). The CDR3 bases are TGTGCCAGTAGTCCCGGACAGGTTCCTGAAGCTTTCTTT. This gives the protein CASSPGQVPEAFF.

V is TRBV5-1 and J is TRBJ1-3; no clear D gene. The ends were cut back, 5 bases at V and 0 bases at J, with 12 bases in the middle. The CDR3 sequence is 15 residues long. From germline, CDR1 is SGHRS and CDR2 YFSETQ. The CDR3 coding sequence is TGCGCCAGCAGGACCGACGGGAGCTCTGGAAACACCATATATTTT. This codes for CASRTDGSSGNTIYF.

The rearrangement joins TRBV14 to TRBJ1-1; a possible D gene is TRBD1 (5 bases). The germline gives CDR1 SGHDN, CDR2 FVKESK. The CDR3 totals 14 residues. V dropped 2 bases and J dropped 1 base, with 8 bases sitting between them. Here the CDR3 DNA reads TGTGCCAGCAGCCAACTTGGGGCGAACACTGAAGCTTTCTTT. Protein sequence: CASSQLGANTEAFF.

The chain uses TRBV27 and TRBJ1-3; no clear D gene. The ends were cut back, 5 bases at V and 0 bases at J, with 5 bases in the middle. This CDR3 has 13 amino acids. Per germline, CDR1 MNHEY and CDR2 SMNVEV (reference sequence). As DNA, the CDR3 is TGTGCCAGCAGTCTAAGCTCTGGAAACACCATATATTTT. Translating gives CASSLSSGNTIYF.

As DNA, the CDR3 is TGCAGCAAACAGGGATCGGATGGCTACACCTTC. This gives the protein CSKQGSDGYTF. The chain is built from TRBV20-1 and TRBJ1-2; possible D gene TRBD1, 6 bases. This CDR3 contains 11 residues. The germline gives CDR1 DFQATT, CDR2 SNEGSKA (reference sequence).

V gene TRBV27 combines with J gene TRBJ2-5; TRBD2 matches 10 bases. With 5 bases clipped from V and 4 bases from J, the junction kept 7 bases outside the gene matches. The CDR3 consists of 15 residues. The germline CDR1 and CDR2 sequences are MNHEY and SMNVEV (reference sequence). This chain's CDR3 is CASSILAGDPETQYF. The CDR3, as DNA: TGTGCCAGCAGTATTCTAGCGGGAGACCCAGAGACCCAGTACTTC.

The chain has TRBV13 and TRBJ2-1, with 10 bases lining up with TRBD2. Trimming took 5 bases from V and 8 from J; bases not matched to a gene: 6. The CDR3 has 14 residues. Germline V gives CDR1 PRHDT, CDR2 FYEKMQ (reference sequence). In DNA, the CDR3 is TGTGCCAGCAGCCCTAGCGGGAGTAGGTATGAGCAGTTCTTC. Its translation is CASSPSGSRYEQFF.

The chain couples TRBV18 to TRBJ2-1; 9 positions match TRBD2. The CDR3 has 14 residues. CDR1 and CDR2 (germline): KGHSH, LQKENI. V lost 6 bases, J lost 3 bases, and 3 bases stayed unmatched. For the CDR3, the DNA is TGTGCCAGCTCGAAAGCGGGAGGCTACAATGAGCAGTTCTTC. Translation: CASSKAGGYNEQFF.

In nucleotides, the CDR3 is TGCAGCACCCAGGGGGGGGACTTACAAGAGACCCAGTACTTC. This gives the protein CSTQGGDLQETQYF. V is TRBV29-1 and J is TRBJ2-5; perhaps D is TRBD1 or TRBD2 (7 bases each). The V end was cut by 8 bases, the J end by 2 bases, with 18 bases between. The length of the CDR3 is 14 residues. The germline V gene encodes CDR1 SQVTM and CDR2 ANQGSEA.

This clone has a single count. This chain connects TRBV29-1 to TRBJ2-7; D gene unclear. Germline values: CDR1 SQVTM, CDR2 ANQGSEA. Trimming left V 4 bases short and J 4 bases short, with 14 bases between. This CDR3 contains 13 residues. The DNA of the CDR3 is TGCAGCGTTGCCCACTGGTCGGGTTACGAGCAGTACTTC. Its translation is CSVAHWSGYEQYF.

To note about this clone: The junction does not match germline at one end; this may be a read error. This chain's CDR3 is CSVGLDPGNTIYF. CDR3 nucleotide sequence: TGCAGCGTTGGACTAGACCCTGGGAACACCATATATTTT. The chain has TRBV29-1 and TRBJ1-3; no definite D call. CDR3 size: 13 residues. The V gene's germline CDR1 is SQVTM and CDR2 ANQGSEA.

This CDR3 reads CASSLAWTSYNEQFF. DNA for the CDR3: TGTGCCAGCAGCTTAGCCTGGACTAGCTACAATGAGCAGTTCTTC. V and J are TRBV7-2 and TRBJ2-1; TRBD2 aligns across 7 bases. Unmatched junction bases numbered 2, after V lost 0 bases and J lost 3 bases. Germline V lookup: CDR1 SGHTA, CDR2 FQGNSA. CDR3 length equals 15 residues.

The rearrangement uses TRBV14 and TRBJ2-3, with TRBD2 matching over 9 bases. The CDR3 totals 18 residues. Losses at the gene ends were 1 base for V and 2 bases for J; bases not matched to a gene: 10. CDR1 SGHDN and CDR2 FVKESK come from the germline V gene. In nucleotides, the CDR3 is TGTGCCAGCAGCCAAGTAGGGCGGGAGGGCCCTCCCACAGATACGCAGTATTTT. This translates into CASSQVGREGPPTDTQYF.

This chain uses TRBV6-4 with TRBJ2-7, with 8 bases that match TRBD1. Per the germline V gene, CDR1 is MRHNA and CDR2 is SNTAGT. CDR3 length: 13 residues. The CDR3: CGDVRDRSYEQYF. The CDR3, as DNA: TGTGGCGACGTAAGGGACAGGTCCTACGAGCAGTACTTC.

V is TRBV29-1 and J is TRBJ2-7, with 7 nucleotides matching TRBD2. V gave up 4 bases and J gave up 2 bases; unmatched junction bases: 8. The germline V gene encodes CDR1 SQVTM and CDR2 ANQGSEA. The CDR3 loop spans 14 amino acids. As DNA, the CDR3 is TGCAGCGTTGCCCCCGGGACTAATGCCTACGAGCAGTACTTC. This codes for CSVAPGTNAYEQYF.

The chain is built from TRBV7-9 and TRBJ1-1; D unclear. The CDR3 covers 14 residues. Germline V gene sequence: CDR1 SEHNR, CDR2 FQNEAQ (reference sequence). Trimming removed 3 bases from V and 1 base from J, with 9 bases in between. CDR3 residues: CASSFLRANTEAFF. Written as DNA, the CDR3 is TGTGCCAGCAGCTTCTTGAGGGCGAACACTGAAGCTTTCTTT.

The genes are TRBV4-3 and TRBJ2-1; TRBD2 agrees at 7 bases. The CDR3 contains 18 residues. Trimming at V came to 4 bases and at J to 0 bases, leaving 12 bases not matched to a gene. Germline values: CDR1 LGHNA, CDR2 YSLEER. In DNA, the CDR3 is TGCGCCAGCAGCCCCAGGCGTACTAGCGTAGGCTCCTACAATGAGCAGTTCTTC. Protein sequence: CASSPRRTSVGSYNEQFF.

For the CDR3, the DNA is TGTGCCACCAGCAGAGATTGGCGAGAGCAGTTCTTC. This codes for CATSRDWREQFF. The gene calls are TRBV15 and TRBJ2-1; D uncertain. V was pared by 0 bases and J by 10 bases, with 7 bases between. Germline V gene lookup returns CDR1 LNHNV and CDR2 YYDKDF (reference sequence). The CDR3 runs to 12 residues.

CDR3 sequence reads: CASSRHDPYMNTEAFF. CDR3 in DNA: TGTGCCAGCAGCCGACATGACCCATACATGAACACTGAAGCTTTCTTT. The V call is TRBV11-2, the J call TRBJ1-1; D not resolved. CDR1 and CDR2 from the germline V gene are SGHAT and FQNNGV. CDR3 size: 16 residues. V lost 5 bases and J lost 0, with 16 bases in between.

The chain is built from TRBV20-1 and TRBJ2-7, with D perhaps given as TRBD1 or TRBD2 (5 bases each). Germline V lookup: CDR1 DFQATT, CDR2 SNEGSKA (reference sequence). CDR3 size: 11 residues. Trimming pared 4 bases from V and 4 bases from J, leaving 8 bases between. The CDR3 nucleotides are TGCAGTGCTAAAGGGACGTACGAGCAGTACTTC. Its translation is CSAKGTYEQYF.

V is TRBV18 and J is TRBJ1-4; D is perhaps TRBD1 (5 bases). The germline CDR1 and CDR2 sequences are KGHSH and LQKENI. Trimming shortened V by 0 bases and J by 8 bases, and 19 bases separated the two germline ends. The CDR3 sequence is 17 residues long. CDR3 sequence (DNA): TGTGCCAGCTCACCACCGTCTTTGGGGGTAGGAGGAGAAAAACTGTTTTTT. It specifies CASSPPSLGVGGEKLFF. The full variable domain, its missing parts supplied by reference TRBV18 and TRBJ1-4, is NAGVMQNPRHLVRRRGQEARLRCSPMKGHSHVYWYRQLPEEGLKFMVYLQKENIIDESGMPKERFSAEFPKEGPSILRIQQVVRGDSAAYFCASSPPSLGVGGEKLFFGSGTQLSVL.

V and J are TRBV19 and TRBJ2-1, with D unclear. Trimming shortened V by 6 bases and J by 3 bases, and 18 bases separated the two germline ends. This CDR3 is 16 amino acids long. Germline CDR1 reads LNHDA; CDR2 reads SQIVND (reference sequence). CDR3 sequence reads: CASSKLRALLYNEQFF. For the CDR3, the DNA is TGTGCCAGTAGCAAATTAAGGGCTCTCCTCTACAATGAGCAGTTCTTC.

The chain joins TRBV11-2 to TRBJ2-3; 9 positions agree with TRBD1. Germline CDR1 SGHAT, CDR2 FQNNGV. The CDR3 extends over 14 amino acids. V lost 4 bases, J lost 6 bases, and 5 bases stayed unmatched. CDR3: CASSSHRGLDTQYF. The CDR3 DNA is TGTGCCAGCAGCTCTCACAGGGGGCTGGATACGCAGTATTTT.

This clone was found a few times. The V call is TRBV20-1, the J call TRBJ1-1; unclear D gene. The CDR3 totals 11 residues. The germline V gene encodes CDR1 DFQATT and CDR2 SNEGSKA (reference sequence). This chain's CDR3 is CAGPPNTEAFF. The CDR3 bases are TGCGCTGGTCCCCCGAACACTGAAGCTTTCTTT.

The chain carries TRBV7-6 and TRBJ2-7; TRBD1 might be the D (5 bases). With 2 bases removed from V and 0 bases from J, the gap between germline ends came to 8 bases. This CDR3 region has 14 residues. Germline V CDR1 and CDR2: SGHVS, FNYEAQ. The CDR3 sequence is CASSLRDSSYEQYF. The CDR3 DNA follows: TGTGCCAGCAGCTTACGAGACAGCTCCTACGAGCAGTACTTC.

The chain employs TRBV5-1 and TRBJ2-2, with a weak D call TRBD1 (6 bases). Trimming shortened V by 4 bases and J by 4 bases, and 14 bases separated the two germline ends. CDR1 and CDR2 (germline): SGHRS, YFSETQ. This CDR3 region has 15 residues. The CDR3, as DNA: TGCGCCAGCAGCGTGGAGGCAGGGGTCACCGGGGAGCTGTTTTTT. Translation: CASSVEAGVTGELFF.